The 20 T cell receptor beta chains presented below share a single source sample, sequenced in a study of CD8+CD57+ T cells in acquired aplastic anemia. Genomic DNA, the template, was used for profiling of the TCR beta VDJ and CDR3. TCRdb re-derived calls from the reads in MiXCR, one entry per CDR3 protein. The sample includes tens of thousands of distinct CDR3 sequences, less than 65% seen only once; the top ten take 59%. CD8+CD57+ cell expansion, shown by flow cytometry, had occurred in the patients selected for sequencing. What was sequenced was sorted CD4+, CD8+, or CD8+CD57+ T cells (not recorded which) from PBMCs. The receptors stem from a human donor with aplastic anemia.

This chain joins TRBV25-1 and TRBJ2-7; TRBD1 is a possible D gene (7 bases). Trimming cost V 5 bases and J 3 bases, with 17 bases left between them. This CDR3 region has 15 residues. Germline CDR1 reads MGHDK; CDR2 reads SYGVNS. The CDR3 DNA reads as TGTGCCAGCAGTCCCACCGACAGGGAGGACTACGAGCAGTACTTC. The encoded protein is CASSPTDREDYEQYF.

CDR3: CASSGGATGGNTIYF. The CDR3 coding sequence is TGTGCCAGCAGTGGAGGTGCGACAGGAGGAAACACCATATATTTT. V gene TRBV6-1 combines with J gene TRBJ1-3, with D perhaps TRBD1 (6 bases). Germline V gene lookup returns CDR1 MNHNS and CDR2 SASEGT. This CDR3 region has 15 residues. The ends were cut back, 4 bases at V and 4 bases at J, with 14 bases in the middle.

V gene TRBV6-2 or TRBV6-3 combines with J gene TRBJ2-5, with D maybe TRBD2 (6 bases). Trimming stripped 6 bases from V and 4 bases from J, with 12 bases between. Germline values: CDR1 MNHEY, CDR2 SVGEGT. This CDR3 is 13 amino acids long. The CDR3, as DNA: TGTGCCAGCAGAGACGGGACTCCAGAGACCCAGTACTTC. Encoded protein: CASRDGTPETQYF.

The chain is built from TRBV15 and TRBJ2-5, with 9 bases matching TRBD1. The germline CDR1 and CDR2 sequences are LNHNV and YYDKDF (reference sequence). J lost 5 bases, V lost 0 bases, and 13 bases had no gene match. This CDR3 has 18 residues. CDR3 amino acids: CATSREYPGQGLRETQYF. The CDR3 region has the DNA TGTGCCACCAGCAGAGAGTATCCGGGACAGGGTCTTAGGGAGACCCAGTACTTC.

This clonotype has at least ten counts. This rearrangement joins TRBV9 to TRBJ1-4; perhaps TRBD1 as D (6 bases). The CDR3 is 14 residues long. Between the trimmed V and J ends, which lost 4 bases and 3 bases, there was a span of 10 bases. Germline lookup yields CDR1 SGDLS and CDR2 YYNGEE. The CDR3 DNA reads TGTGCCAGCAGCCCAAAGGGGGCTAATGAAAAACTGTTTTTT. Amino acids: CASSPKGANEKLFF. The entire variable domain, with the rest obtained from reference TRBV9 and TRBJ1-4, is as follows: DSGVTQTPKHLITATGQRVTLRCSPRSGDLSVYWYQQSLDQGLQFLIQYYNGEERAKGNILERFSAQQFPDLHSELNLSSLELGDSALYFCASSPKGANEKLFFGSGTQLSVL.

In its sample, this clonotype was seen many times. The chain joins TRBV19 to TRBJ2-7; TRBD1 aligns across 9 bases. Germline values: CDR1 LNHDA, CDR2 SQIVND (reference sequence). V shed 5 bases and J 6 bases; nucleotides not matched to a gene: 11. The CDR3 is 15 residues long. This CDR3 is CASSPGTGRVLEQYF. In DNA, the CDR3 is TGTGCCAGTAGTCCCGGGACAGGGAGAGTCCTCGAGCAGTACTTC.

The rearrangement joins TRBV20-1 to TRBJ1-5; D gene ambiguous. The V end lost 7 bases, the J end lost 1 base, and 8 bases lay between the germline ends. CDR3 length: 12 residues. Germline V gives CDR1 DFQATT, CDR2 SNEGSKA (reference sequence). CDR3 DNA: TGCAGTGATTTAACCAGCAATCAGCCCCAGCATTTT. Protein product: CSDLTSNQPQHF.

The chain joins TRBV10-1 to TRBJ1-6, with D unclear. Trimming shortened V by 6 bases and J by 6 bases, and 12 bases separated the two germline ends. Germline V gene sequence: CDR1 WNHNN, CDR2 SYGVQD (reference sequence). The CDR3 totals 14 residues. The chain's CDR3 is CASSGPTINSPLHF. In DNA form, the CDR3 reads TGCGCCAGCAGCGGACCGACAATTAATTCACCCCTCCACTTT.

The chain has TRBV20-1 and TRBJ2-7; TRBD2 agrees at 8 bases. The germline V gene encodes CDR1 DFQATT and CDR2 SNEGSKA (reference sequence). This CDR3 is built from 12 residues. The J segment lost 6 bases and the V segment lost 5 bases, leaving 6 bases of the junction unmatched. CDR3 residues: CSAWTSLSEQYF. CDR3 coding DNA: TGCAGTGCTTGGACTAGCTTAAGCGAGCAGTACTTC.

This clonotype was observed many times. V is TRBV19 and J is TRBJ1-5; weak D call: TRBD1 (5 bases). CDR1 and CDR2 from the germline V gene are LNHDA and SQIVND (reference sequence). Deletions cut 3 bases from V and 7 bases from J, with 13 bases between. The CDR3 loop spans 14 amino acids. Here the CDR3 DNA reads TGTGCCAGTAGTATTTGGGGGGAAGGACAGCCCCAGCATTTT. Its translation is CASSIWGEGQPQHF. Full variable domain (outside the CDR3, taken from reference TRBV19 and TRBJ1-5): DGGITQSPKYLFRKEGQNVTLSCEQNLNHDAMYWYRQDPGQGLRLIYYSQIVNDFQKGDIAEGYSVSREKKESFPLTVTSAQKNPTAFYLCASSIWGEGQPQHFGDGTRLSIL.

The rearrangement uses TRBV25-1 and TRBJ1-2, with 9 bases matching TRBD1. Trimming at V came to 5 bases and at J to 4 bases, leaving 8 bases not matched to a gene. The V gene's germline CDR1 is MGHDK and CDR2 SYGVNS. This CDR3 is 15 amino acids long. The CDR3 DNA reads TGTGCCAGCAGTTTTTCCGGGACAGGGACCTATGGCTACACCTTC. It specifies CASSFSGTGTYGYTF.

This clonotype was counted ten times or more. This chain joins TRBV27 and TRBJ1-2, with a possible D match to TRBD1 (5 bases). With 3 bases removed from V and 6 bases from J, the gap between germline ends came to 23 bases. The CDR3 sequence is 17 residues long. Germline lookup yields CDR1 MNHEY and CDR2 SMNVEV (reference sequence). The CDR3 DNA sequence: TGTGCCAGCAGTTTGGTGGGGGGGATGGGTACTCGTGATGGCTACACCTTC. This sequence encodes CASSLVGGMGTRDGYTF.

V and J are TRBV11-1 and TRBJ1-4; 9 nucleotides line up with TRBD1. There are 16 residues in the CDR3. Unmatched junction bases numbered 9, after V lost 3 bases and J lost 7 bases. Germline assignment: CDR1 SGHAT and CDR2 FQDESV (reference sequence). The CDR3 sequence: CASSFDPGQGREKLFF. As DNA, the CDR3 is TGTGCCAGCAGCTTTGACCCGGGACAGGGTCGTGAAAAACTGTTTTTT.

The CDR3 nucleotides are TGTGCCAGTGGCATGACTAGCGGCTCCTACGAGCAGTACTTC. Its protein is CASGMTSGSYEQYF. The gene calls are TRBV19 and TRBJ2-7; 9 bases map to TRBD2. CDR1 is LNHDA and CDR2 is SQIVND in the germline V gene (reference sequence). The J segment lost 0 bases and the V segment lost 8 bases, leaving 5 bases of the junction unmatched. This CDR3 contains 14 residues.

The chain uses TRBV19 and TRBJ2-7; 7 bases map to TRBD1. Trimming at V came to 5 bases and at J to 7 bases, leaving 8 bases not matched to a gene. Germline V gene data show CDR1 as LNHDA and CDR2 as SQIVND (reference sequence). The length of the CDR3 is 13 residues. CDR3 sequence: CASSVGQAREQYF. The CDR3 DNA reads as TGTGCCAGTAGTGTCGGACAGGCGAGGGAGCAGTACTTC. Combining the CDR3 with reference TRBV19 and TRBJ2-7 gives the whole variable domain DGGITQSPKYLFRKEGQNVTLSCEQNLNHDAMYWYRQDPGQGLRLIYYSQIVNDFQKGDIAEGYSVSREKKESFPLTVTSAQKNPTAFYLCASSVGQAREQYFGPGTRLTVT.

This clonotype appeared many times. The chain joins TRBV6-4 to TRBJ2-6, with D unclear. Germline CDR1 and CDR2: MRHNA and SNTAGT. The CDR3 spans 15 residues. The V end was cut by 3 bases, the J end by 0 bases, with 6 bases between. The CDR3 loop is CASSESDSGANVLTF. DNA of the CDR3: TGTGCCAGCAGTGAGTCCGACTCTGGGGCCAACGTCCTGACTTTC.

The chain combines TRBV6-1 with TRBJ2-7; D is perhaps TRBD1 (6 bases). CDR3 length: 13 residues. Per the germline V gene, CDR1 is MNHNS and CDR2 is SASEGT. Trimming stripped 6 bases from V and 3 bases from J, with 12 bases between. The CDR3: CASREQGYYEQYF. In DNA, the CDR3 is TGTGCCAGCAGAGAACAGGGTTACTACGAGCAGTACTTC.

As to this clonotype: A read error may explain this, as a much larger clone is one base away. The gene calls are TRBV3-1 and TRBJ1-2; perhaps TRBD1 as D (5 bases). CDR3 size: 11 residues. CDR1 is LGHDT and CDR2 is YNNKEL in the germline V gene (reference sequence). The CDR3: CAGSGQSGYTF. The CDR3 nucleotides read TGTGCCGGCAGTGGACAATCTGGCTACACCTTC. The variable domain in full, completed from reference TRBV3-1 and TRBJ1-2, reads DTAVSQTPKYLVTQMGNDKSIKCEQNLGHDTMYWYKQDSKKFLKIMFSYNNKELIINETVPNRFSPKSPDKAHLNLHINSLELGDSAVYFCAGSGQSGYTFGSGTRLTVV.

The rearrangement joins TRBV20-1 to TRBJ2-7; tentative D call: TRBD1 (6 bases). Germline V lookup: CDR1 DFQATT, CDR2 SNEGSKA (reference sequence). Trimming took off 4 bases at V and 4 bases at J, with 8 bases between the two ends. The CDR3 runs to 11 residues. The CDR3: CSATTGYEQYF. The CDR3 DNA follows: TGCAGTGCTACAACAGGGTACGAGCAGTACTTC.

This clonotype was seen only a few times. The CDR3 DNA follows: TGTGCCAGTAGTACCGACAGGGGGAATTCACCCCTCCACTTT. Encoded protein: CASSTDRGNSPLHF. The V gene is TRBV19, the J gene TRBJ1-6; TRBD1 matches 9 bases. Trimming took 4 bases from V and 7 from J; bases not matched to a gene: 2. CDR1 and CDR2 from the germline V gene are LNHDA and SQIVND (reference sequence). This CDR3 contains 14 residues.